Listed below are T cell receptor beta chains from one sample, sequenced in a study of response to subunit inactivated influenza vaccine. TCRdb analysed the RT-PCR reads with MiXCR anew, one entry per CDR3 protein. The sample lists roughly 500,000 distinct CDR3 sequences, roughly a quarter seen once, with 2.5% to 3.5% in the top ten. This sample was also put to use in a study of T cells expressing NK-cell markers.

The starting material was CD4+ T cells sorted from PBMCs, obtained 11 to 12 days after vaccination. These receptors originate from a man between 45 and 60 years old who received an inactivated influenza vaccine. CDR3s include the opening cysteine and the closing phenylalanine or tryptophan. Each record gives: J gene, clone size, D gene, V gene, CDR3 protein, CDR3 DNA. A D gene is named only where the DNA matches it firmly. For some rows the clone size is stated as once, few or many, or as a class when expanded; others skip it.

>TRBJ2-5|NA|NA|TRBV5-1
CASSHSGPTRGETQYF
TGCGCCAGCAGTCATAGCGGCCCCACCCGAGGAGAGACCCAGTACTTC
>TRBJ1-5|NA|NA|TRBV6-1
CASSVVTANQPQHF
TGTGCCAGCAGTGTGGTTACAGCTAATCAGCCCCAGCATTTT
>TRBJ2-7|few|TRBD1|TRBV20-1
CSADGQGAPYEQYF
TGCAGTGCTGACGGACAGGGGGCCCCCTACGAGCAGTACTTC
>TRBJ2-7|NA|NA|TRBV21-1
CASSRGQGNSYEQYF
TGTGCCAGCAGTAGGGGACAGGGTAACTCCTACGAGCAGTACTTC
>TRBJ1-1|many|NA|TRBV7-9
CASSHYVGRAGTEAFF
TGTGCCAGCAGTCACTATGTGGGCAGGGCGGGCACTGAAGCTTTCTTT
>TRBJ2-1|NA|NA|TRBV19
CASSIGEYSNEQFF
TGTGCCAGTAGTATAGGGGAATATAGCAATGAGCAGTTCTTC
>TRBJ1-1|many|NA|TRBV18
CASSPTGRGGTEAFF
TGTGCCAGCTCACCAACTGGTAGGGGTGGCACTGAAGCTTTCTTT
>TRBJ1-6|NA|TRBD1|TRBV10-3
CAISDTDRGSSPLHF
TGTGCCATCAGCGATACGGACAGGGGGAGTTCACCCCTCCACTTT
>TRBJ2-1|few|NA|TRBV20-1
CSANPRVYNEQFF
TGCAGTGCGAACCCTCGGGTTTACAATGAGCAGTTCTTC
>TRBJ2-2|NA|NA|TRBV18
CASSPQEANTGELFF
TGTGCCAGCTCACCACAGGAGGCGAACACCGGGGAGCTGTTTTTT
>TRBJ2-5|NA|NA|TRBV7-9
CASSRQPGTGIGETQYF
TGTGCCAGCAGCCGACAACCCGGCACAGGGATAGGAGAGACCCAGTACTTC
>TRBJ1-4|NA|NA|TRBV6-1
CASRKTVKEKLFF
TGTGCCAGCAGAAAGACGGTGAAAGAAAAACTGTTTTTT
>TRBJ2-2|NA|NA|TRBV7-2
CASSWTPVRELFF
TGTGCCAGCAGCTGGACACCTGTAAGGGAGCTGTTTTTT